This T cell receptor beta chain was recovered during a study of blood T cell repertoires in COVID-19. Across the whole study: COVID-19 samples, acute and convalescent, were from the United States, Italy and Spain. The analysed material was cDNA or gDNA that came from T cells, B-cell-depleted T cells, or PBMCs.

Germline-derived CDR1 and CDR2 are SGHTA and FQGNSA. CDR3 size: 15 residues. V lost 5 bases, J lost 7 bases, and 15 bases lay in between. Sequenced by immunoSEQ multiplex PCR; TCRdb stores in-frame clones only, minus some. The table shows some 150,000 clones, with around 85% occurring only once. Sequenced sample: peripheral blood. V gene TRBV7-2 combines with J gene TRBJ1-6, with a possible D match to TRBD1 (6 bases). The TCR sequence derives from an older woman with COVID-19, enrolled during active disease. CDR3: CASSLQGWYNSPLHF. CDR3 coding DNA: TGTGCCAGCAGCCTACAGGGTTGGTACAATTCACCCCTCCACTTT.